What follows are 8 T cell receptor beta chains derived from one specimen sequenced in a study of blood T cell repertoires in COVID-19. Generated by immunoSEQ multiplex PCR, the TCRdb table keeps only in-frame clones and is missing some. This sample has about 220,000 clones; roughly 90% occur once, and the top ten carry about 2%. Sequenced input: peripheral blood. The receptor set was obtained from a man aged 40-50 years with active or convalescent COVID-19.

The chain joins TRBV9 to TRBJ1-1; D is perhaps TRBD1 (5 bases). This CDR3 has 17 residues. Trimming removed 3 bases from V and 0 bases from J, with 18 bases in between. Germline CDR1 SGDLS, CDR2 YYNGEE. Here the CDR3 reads CASSGGGTGLMNTEAFF. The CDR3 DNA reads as TGTGCCAGCAGCGGAGGAGGGACGGGACTCATGAACACTGAAGCTTTCTTT.

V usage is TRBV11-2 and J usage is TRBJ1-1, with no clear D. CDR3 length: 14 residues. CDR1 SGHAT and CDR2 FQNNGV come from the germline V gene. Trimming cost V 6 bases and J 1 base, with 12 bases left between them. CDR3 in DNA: TGTGCCAGCAGACCAACCGGGAGGAACACTGAAGCTTTCTTT. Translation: CASRPTGRNTEAFF. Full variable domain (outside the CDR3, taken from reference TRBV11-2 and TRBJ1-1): EAGVAQSPRYKIIEKRQSVAFWCNPISGHATLYWYQQILGQGPKLLIQFQNNGVVDDSQLPKDRFSAERLKGVDSTLKIQPAKLEDSAVYLCASRPTGRNTEAFFGQGTRLTVV.

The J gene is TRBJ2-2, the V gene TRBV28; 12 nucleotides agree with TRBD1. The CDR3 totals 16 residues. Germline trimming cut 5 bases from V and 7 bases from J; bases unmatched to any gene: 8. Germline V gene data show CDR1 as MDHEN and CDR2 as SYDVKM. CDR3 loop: CASSPGDRGRGGELFF. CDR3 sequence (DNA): TGTGCCAGCAGTCCGGGGGACAGGGGGCGAGGCGGGGAGCTGTTTTTT.

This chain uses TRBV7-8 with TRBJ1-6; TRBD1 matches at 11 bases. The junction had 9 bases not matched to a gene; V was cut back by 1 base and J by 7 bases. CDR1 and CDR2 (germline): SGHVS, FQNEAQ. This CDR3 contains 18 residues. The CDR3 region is CASSLGTGGAFRNSPLHF. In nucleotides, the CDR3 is TGTGCCAGCAGCTTAGGGACAGGGGGCGCATTTCGGAATTCACCCCTCCACTTT.

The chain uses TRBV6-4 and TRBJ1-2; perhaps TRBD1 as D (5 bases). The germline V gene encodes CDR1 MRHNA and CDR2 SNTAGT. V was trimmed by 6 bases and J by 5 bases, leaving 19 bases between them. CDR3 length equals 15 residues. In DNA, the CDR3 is TGTGCCAGCAGCGGGAGGGGCGGATTCCTGTATGGCTACACCTTC. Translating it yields CASSGRGGFLYGYTF.

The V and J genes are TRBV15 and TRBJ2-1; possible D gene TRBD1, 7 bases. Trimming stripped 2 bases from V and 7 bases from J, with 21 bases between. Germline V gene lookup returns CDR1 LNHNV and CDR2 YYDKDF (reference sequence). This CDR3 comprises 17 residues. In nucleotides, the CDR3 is TGTGCCACCAGCAGATTACGGGAGACAGGGCTTATGAATGAGCAGTTCTTC. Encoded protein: CATSRLRETGLMNEQFF.

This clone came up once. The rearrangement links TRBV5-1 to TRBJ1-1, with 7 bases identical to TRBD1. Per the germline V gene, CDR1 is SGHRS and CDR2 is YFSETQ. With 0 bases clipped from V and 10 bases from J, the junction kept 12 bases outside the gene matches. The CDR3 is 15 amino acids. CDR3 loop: CASSLAQGVGSGAFF. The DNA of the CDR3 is TGCGCCAGCAGCTTGGCCCAGGGGGTGGGCTCGGGAGCTTTCTTT.

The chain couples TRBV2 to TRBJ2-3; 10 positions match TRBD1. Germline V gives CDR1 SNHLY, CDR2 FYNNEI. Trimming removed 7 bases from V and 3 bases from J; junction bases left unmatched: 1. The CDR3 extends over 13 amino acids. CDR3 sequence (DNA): TGTGCCAGCAAGGGACAGGGGACAGATACGCAGTATTTT. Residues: CASKGQGTDTQYF.